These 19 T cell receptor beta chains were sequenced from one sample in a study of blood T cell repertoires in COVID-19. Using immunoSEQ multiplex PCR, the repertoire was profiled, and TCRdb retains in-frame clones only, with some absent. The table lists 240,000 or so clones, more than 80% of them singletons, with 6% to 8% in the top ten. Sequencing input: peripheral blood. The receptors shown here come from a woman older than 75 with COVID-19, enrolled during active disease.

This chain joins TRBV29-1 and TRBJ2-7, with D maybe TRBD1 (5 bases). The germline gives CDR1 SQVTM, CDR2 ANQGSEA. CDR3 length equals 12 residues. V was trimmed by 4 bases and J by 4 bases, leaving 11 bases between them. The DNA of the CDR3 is TGCAGCGTTGTCCGGACAAATTACGAGCAGTACTTC. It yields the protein CSVVRTNYEQYF.

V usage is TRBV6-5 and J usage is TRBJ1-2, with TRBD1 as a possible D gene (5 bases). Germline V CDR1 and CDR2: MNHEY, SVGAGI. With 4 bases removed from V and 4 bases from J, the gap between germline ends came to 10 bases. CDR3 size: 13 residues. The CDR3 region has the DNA TGTGCCAGCAGTTTAAATAGGGGCTATGGCTACACCTTC. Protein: CASSLNRGYGYTF.

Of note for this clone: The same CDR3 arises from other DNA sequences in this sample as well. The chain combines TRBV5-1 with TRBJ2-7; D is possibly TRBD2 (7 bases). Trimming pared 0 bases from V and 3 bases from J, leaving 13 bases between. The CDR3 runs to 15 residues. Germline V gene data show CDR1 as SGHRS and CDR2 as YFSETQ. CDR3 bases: TGCGCCAGCAGCTTGGCCGGACTAGGGGGCTACGAGCAGTACTTC. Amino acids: CASSLAGLGGYEQYF.

The CDR3 DNA follows: TGTGCCAGCAGCTTAGGAACAGGCCGAGGTGAAAAACTGTTTTTT. Translation gives CASSLGTGRGEKLFF. V usage is TRBV7-2 and J usage is TRBJ1-4; D may be TRBD1 (5 bases). The V end lost 1 base, the J end lost 7 bases, and 13 bases lay between the germline ends. CDR3 size: 15 residues. Germline V lookup: CDR1 SGHTA, CDR2 FQGNSA.

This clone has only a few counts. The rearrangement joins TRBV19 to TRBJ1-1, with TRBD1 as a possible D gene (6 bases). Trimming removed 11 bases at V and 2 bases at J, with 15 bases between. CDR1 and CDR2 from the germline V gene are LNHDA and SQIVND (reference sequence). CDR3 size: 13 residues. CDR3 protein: CAASGTLNTEAFF. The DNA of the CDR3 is TGTGCCGCTTCCGGGACACTAAACACTGAAGCTTTCTTT.

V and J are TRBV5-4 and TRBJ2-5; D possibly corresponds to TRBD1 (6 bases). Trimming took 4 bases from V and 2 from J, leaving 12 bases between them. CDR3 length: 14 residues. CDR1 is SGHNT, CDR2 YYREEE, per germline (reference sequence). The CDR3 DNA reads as TGTGCCAGCAGCGTACAGGGACCACAAGAGACCCAGTACTTC. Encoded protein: CASSVQGPQETQYF.

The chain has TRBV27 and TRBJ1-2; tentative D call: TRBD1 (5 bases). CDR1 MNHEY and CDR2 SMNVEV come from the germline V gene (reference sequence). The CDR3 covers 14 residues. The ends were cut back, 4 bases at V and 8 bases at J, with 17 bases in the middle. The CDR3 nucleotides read TGTGCCAGCAGTTCCGGTCTGATTGGGGCAGGCTACACCTTC. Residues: CASSSGLIGAGYTF.

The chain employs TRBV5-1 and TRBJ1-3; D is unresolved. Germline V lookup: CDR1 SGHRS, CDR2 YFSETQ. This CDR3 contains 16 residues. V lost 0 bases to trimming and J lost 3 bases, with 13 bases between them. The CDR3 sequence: CASSLDGESGGNTIYF. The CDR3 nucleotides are TGCGCCAGCAGCTTGGATGGGGAGAGTGGTGGAAACACCATATATTTT.

CDR3 in amino acids: CASRLDNQGGQGDTEAFF. CDR3 DNA: TGTGCAAGTCGCTTAGATAACCAAGGTGGGCAGGGGGACACTGAAGCTTTCTTT. The rearrangement joins TRBV12-2 to TRBJ1-1; the tabulated D call, TRBD1, remains unverified against the DNA. TRBV12-2 is deemed a pseudogene. This CDR3 region has 18 residues.

Here the CDR3 reads CASRSTGTGGGYTF. The CDR3 nucleotides read TGTGCCAGCAGATCCACCGGGACAGGGGGCGGCTACACCTTC. The gene calls are TRBV27 and TRBJ1-2; the match to TRBD1 covers 12 bases. The CDR3 is made up of 14 amino acids. V lost 6 bases to trimming and J lost 8 bases; unmatched junction nucleotides: 7. Germline V CDR1 and CDR2: MNHEY, SMNVEV (reference sequence).

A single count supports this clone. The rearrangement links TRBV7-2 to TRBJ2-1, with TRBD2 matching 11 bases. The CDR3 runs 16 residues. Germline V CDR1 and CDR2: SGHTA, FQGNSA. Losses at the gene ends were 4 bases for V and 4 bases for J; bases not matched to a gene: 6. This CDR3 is CASSSHSSGRYNEQFF. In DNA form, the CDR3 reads TGTGCCAGCAGCTCCCACTCTAGCGGGAGGTACAATGAGCAGTTCTTC.

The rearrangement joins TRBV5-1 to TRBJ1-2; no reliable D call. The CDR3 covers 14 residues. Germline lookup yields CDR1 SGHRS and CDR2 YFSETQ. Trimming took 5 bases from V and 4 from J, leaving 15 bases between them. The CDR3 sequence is CASSPRGQFYGYTF. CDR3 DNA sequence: TGCGCCAGCAGTCCCCGAGGGCAGTTCTATGGCTACACCTTC.

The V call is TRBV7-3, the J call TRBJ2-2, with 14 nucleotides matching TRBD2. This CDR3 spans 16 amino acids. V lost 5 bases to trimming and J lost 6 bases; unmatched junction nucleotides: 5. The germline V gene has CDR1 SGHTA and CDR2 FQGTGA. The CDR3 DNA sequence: TGTGCCAGCAGCACAGGGACTAGCGGGAGTTCCGGGGAGCTGTTTTTT. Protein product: CASSTGTSGSSGELFF. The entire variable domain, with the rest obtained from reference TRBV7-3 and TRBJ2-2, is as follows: GAGVSQTPSNKVTEKGKYVELRCDPISGHTALYWYRQSLGQGPEFLIYFQGTGAADDSGLPNDRFFAVRPEGSVSTLKIQRTERGDSAVYLCASSTGTSGSSGELFFGEGSRLTVL.

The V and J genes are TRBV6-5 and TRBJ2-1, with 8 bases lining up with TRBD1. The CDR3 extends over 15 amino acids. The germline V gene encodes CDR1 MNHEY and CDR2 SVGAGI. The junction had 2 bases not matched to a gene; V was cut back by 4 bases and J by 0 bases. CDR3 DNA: TGTGCCAGCAGTTTGACAGGGGCCTCCTACAATGAGCAGTTCTTC. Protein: CASSLTGASYNEQFF.

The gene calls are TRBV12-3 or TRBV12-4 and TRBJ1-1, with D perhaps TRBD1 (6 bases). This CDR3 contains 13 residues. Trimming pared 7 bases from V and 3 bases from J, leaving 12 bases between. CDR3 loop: CASNYYRDTEAFF. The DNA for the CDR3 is TGTGCCAGCAACTATTACAGGGACACTGAAGCTTTCTTT.

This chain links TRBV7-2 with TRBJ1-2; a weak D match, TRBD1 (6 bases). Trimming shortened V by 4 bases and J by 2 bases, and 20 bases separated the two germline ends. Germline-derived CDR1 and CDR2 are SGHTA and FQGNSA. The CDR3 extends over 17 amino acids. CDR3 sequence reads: CASSSYYYSGQNYGYTF. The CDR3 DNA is TGTGCCAGCAGCTCTTACTATTACTCCGGACAGAACTATGGCTACACCTTC.

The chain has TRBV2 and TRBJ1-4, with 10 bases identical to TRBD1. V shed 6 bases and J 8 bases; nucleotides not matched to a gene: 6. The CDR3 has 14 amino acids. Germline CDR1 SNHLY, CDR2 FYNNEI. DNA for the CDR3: TGTGCCAGCAGGCGGGGACAGGGGACGGAAAAACTGTTTTTT. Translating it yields CASRRGQGTEKLFF.

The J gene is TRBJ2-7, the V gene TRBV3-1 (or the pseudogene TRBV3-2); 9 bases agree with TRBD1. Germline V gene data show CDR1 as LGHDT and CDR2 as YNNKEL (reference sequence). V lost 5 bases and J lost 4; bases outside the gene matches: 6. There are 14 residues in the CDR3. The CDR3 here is CASSVTGTGYEQYF. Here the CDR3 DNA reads TGTGCCAGCAGCGTCACCGGGACAGGGTACGAGCAGTACTTC.

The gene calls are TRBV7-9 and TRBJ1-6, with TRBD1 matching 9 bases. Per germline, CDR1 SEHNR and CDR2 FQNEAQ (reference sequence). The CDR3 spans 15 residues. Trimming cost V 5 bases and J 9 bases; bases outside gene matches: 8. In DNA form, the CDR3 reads TGTGCCAGCAGCCGGAACACAGGGGGCCCTTCACCCCTCCACTTT. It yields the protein CASSRNTGGPSPLHF.